The subject of this entry is one T cell receptor (beta chain). The antigen is undetermined. Other DNA sequences in this sample translate to the same CDR3. The record originates from a study of shared clonotypes between healthy human individuals. Findings and caveats of the study: Naive CD4 clonotype sharing across several donors was 5% to 6%.

Between the trimmed V and J ends, which lost 1 base and 8 bases, there was a span of 11 bases. Germline CDR1 and CDR2: SGHAT and FQNNGV. The CDR3 is 13 amino acids. Only in-frame clones appear in the TCRdb table, and some are missing; sequencing was by immunoSEQ multiplex PCR. The table lists 850,000 to 1,200,000 clones, approximately 68% of them singletons, with approximately 1.5% in the top ten. This chain uses TRBV11-2 with TRBJ1-2, with D possibly being TRBD1 (5 bases). The TCR was taken from a man aged 18 to 30 in good health. Sequences were obtained from memory CD4+ T cells sorted from blood. Subset in this sample: CD45RA-negative fraction. This CDR3 is CASSLAAGNGYTF. As DNA, the CDR3 is TGTGCCAGCAGCTTAGCGGCAGGGAACGGCTACACCTTC.